The clone carrying this T cell receptor beta chain showed up just once. What it recognizes is unknown. V dropped 5 bases and J dropped 6; count of bases not matched to a gene: 6. CDR3 length equals 15 residues. Germline-derived CDR1 and CDR2 are MNHNY and SVGAGI (reference sequence). This specimen belongs to a study of cytomegalovirus exposure and HLA in healthy donors. For the study at large: Genotyping showed 81% of roughly 400 donors falling in the Caucasian-associated ancestry cluster.

PCR was performed using 60 Vbeta and 13 Jbeta primers. Only in-frame clones appear in the TCRdb table, and some are missing; sequencing was by immunoSEQ multiplex PCR. The repertoire consists of 160,000 or so clones, with about 80% occurring once and the leading ten covering under 2.5%. Regarding the study as a whole: An Asian-associated ancestry cluster reportedly showed fewer N-insertions than the approximately 690-donor mean in a later analysis.

This chain joins TRBV6-6 and TRBJ2-3; 12 bases match TRBD2. This sequence was found in a man aged 35-49 years in good health and CMV-seronegative. Input material: PBMCs. In DNA form, the CDR3 reads TGTGCCAGCAGTGCGACTAGCGGGAGAATTGATACGCAGTATTTT. Its translation: CASSATSGRIDTQYF.